The entry below gives a single T cell receptor (beta chain) sequence along with its context. Its cognate antigen is unknown. These data belong to a study of shared clonotypes between healthy human individuals. Across the study: Each donor had three CD4 naive, three CD4 memory, two CD8 naive and one CD8 memory plate. Broader study findings: Among the subsets, naive ones generally showed larger estimated richness than memory ones. Few donors restricted represented genetic and exposure-history diversity.

Sequencing was performed with immunoSEQ multiplex PCR; in TCRdb, only in-frame clones are kept and a portion is missing. Of more than 500,000 clones in the sample, roughly 95% were seen once. Germline loops: CDR1 MDHEN, CDR2 SYDVKM. The CDR3 covers 15 residues. The V gene lost 5 bases and the J gene lost 0 bases, with 13 bases spanning the gap. The chain links TRBV28 to TRBJ1-2; perhaps TRBD1 as D (5 bases). The receptor's source is a woman in her 30s in good health. Sequenced: naive CD4+ T cells sorted from blood. Subset described: CD45RA+ positively selected. The DNA for the CDR3 is TGTGCCAGCAGTACCTGGGACGGTGCTAACTATGGCTACACCTTC. Translating it yields CASSTWDGANYGYTF.